The 4 T cell receptor beta chains presented below share a single source sample, sequenced in a study of blood T cell repertoires in COVID-19. The data were produced by immunoSEQ multiplex PCR, yet TCRdb's version contains in-frame clones alone and is incomplete. The sample consists of approximately 230,000 clones, approximately 82% of them appearing once. The sample taken for sequencing was PBMCs or T cells enriched from blood (not recorded which). The source of these receptors is a man aged 35 to 55 who had recovered from COVID-19.

The J gene is TRBJ1-5, the V gene TRBV24-1; 7 nucleotides match TRBD1. The CDR3 is made up of 15 amino acids. V lost 4 bases and J lost 0; bases outside the gene matches: 2. Germline CDR1 reads KGHDR; CDR2 reads SFDVKD. The CDR3: CATSEGQYSNQPQHF. CDR3 bases: TGTGCCACCAGTGAGGGACAGTATAGCAATCAGCCCCAGCATTTT.

This chain uses TRBV5-5 with TRBJ2-5; 9 bases align to TRBD1. Looked up from germline, CDR1 is SGHKS and CDR2 is YYEKEE (reference sequence). V dropped 0 bases and J dropped 5; count of bases not matched to a gene: 5. This CDR3 region has 15 residues. The CDR3 DNA is TGTGCCAGCAGCTTGGTAACAGGGGGCGCGGAGACCCAGTACTTC. This codes for CASSLVTGGAETQYF.

This clone appeared a few times. V gene TRBV2 combines with J gene TRBJ1-5; TRBD1 matches 8 bases. Germline assignment: CDR1 SNHLY and CDR2 FYNNEI. Trimming removed 3 bases from V and 14 bases from J; junction bases left unmatched: 9. The CDR3 consists of 13 residues. This CDR3 reads CASSEGDRPNEHF. DNA of the CDR3: TGTGCCAGCAGTGAGGGGGACAGGCCCAACGAGCATTTT.

This chain joins TRBV21-1 and TRBJ1-4; the table calls TRBD1, which could not be checked here. TRBV21-1 is an annotated pseudogene. CDR3 size: 17 residues. The DNA for the CDR3 is TGTGCCAGCAGCAAAGGATTAAGGGGACAGCAAAATGAAAAACTGTTTTTT. Its protein is CASSKGLRGQQNEKLFF.